The TCR beta chain under discussion was sequenced for a study of T-cell memory formation after mild COVID-19. Study-wide background: In these data, TCR clusters were largely donor specific. Study-level results: Some clones that responded were present in memory (sampled pre-infection), which suggests cross-reactive memory joined. Day 15 to 85 contracting clones showed balanced CD4/CD8; later expanders leaned CD4+.

TCRdb re-called the 5' RACE reads with MiXCR, one entry per CDR3 protein. The data show roughly 280,000 distinct CDR3 sequences, with 15% to 20% seen just once and roughly a fifth held by the top ten. In germline, CDR1 is SEHNR, CDR2 FQNEAQ (reference sequence). V lost 2 bases and J lost 3, with 4 bases in between. The CDR3 spans 12 residues. This clonotype turned up a few times. Its antigen is undetermined. The sequenced sample consisted of PBMCs or a T cell subset sorted from them (not recorded which). The clonotype was recovered from a man between 18 and 35 years old who had mild COVID-19 (a few samples of this study predate the infection). Cell type and time point are not known. V usage is TRBV7-9 and J usage is TRBJ2-5, with D unclear. This chain's CDR3 is CASSLWEETQYF. As DNA, the CDR3 is TGTGCCAGCAGCTTATGGGAAGAGACCCAGTACTTC. Based on the CDR3 plus reference TRBV7-9 and TRBJ2-5, the full variable domain is DTGVSQNPRHKITKRGQNVTFRCDPISEHNRLYWYRQTLGQGPEFLTYFQNEAQLEKSRLLSDRFSAERPKGSFSTLEIQRTEQGDSAMYLCASSLWEETQYFGPGTRLLVL.